These 24 T cell receptor beta chains came from one sample sequenced in a study of cytomegalovirus exposure and HLA in healthy donors. In the PCR, 60 Vbeta and 13 Jbeta primers were used. Using immunoSEQ multiplex PCR, the repertoire was profiled, and TCRdb retains in-frame clones only, with some absent. This sample has around 260,000 clones; 80% occur once, and the top ten carry about 0.28%. The sample taken for sequencing was PBMCs. Receptor source: a girl under 10 years old in good health and CMV-seronegative.

The chain employs TRBV4-2 and TRBJ2-5, with D perhaps matching TRBD2 (6 bases). Germline V gene data show CDR1 as LGHNA and CDR2 as YNFKEQ. The CDR3 has 16 residues. Between the trimmed V and J ends, which lost 4 bases and 4 bases, there was a span of 19 bases. CDR3 nucleotides: TGTGCCAGCAGCCCTCGGCGCGGGAATCATCCAGAGACCCAGTACTTC. Its protein product is CASSPRRGNHPETQYF.

This clone was observed a single time. The chain joins TRBV2 to TRBJ1-6; a possible D gene is TRBD1 (6 bases). With 6 bases removed from V and 7 bases from J, the gap between germline ends came to 16 bases. Germline values: CDR1 SNHLY, CDR2 FYNNEI. This CDR3 spans 15 amino acids. This chain's CDR3 is CASRNQGLGNSPLHF. CDR3 in DNA: TGTGCCAGCAGAAACCAGGGGCTGGGGAATTCACCCCTCCACTTT.

This chain links TRBV7-9 with TRBJ2-1; 13 bases are shared with TRBD2. Looked up from germline, CDR1 is SEHNR and CDR2 is FQNEAQ (reference sequence). V dropped 3 bases and J dropped 15; count of bases not matched to a gene: 5. There are 13 residues in the CDR3. The CDR3 region is CASSFLTSGRTFF. In nucleotides, the CDR3 is TGTGCCAGCAGCTTTCTGACTAGCGGGAGGACGTTCTTC.

V and J are TRBV5-6 and TRBJ2-1, with 13 bases identical to TRBD2. The V gene's germline CDR1 is SGHDT and CDR2 YYEEEE. This CDR3 is built from 15 residues. With V trimmed by 5 bases and J by 10 bases, 9 bases remained unmatched. The CDR3 protein is CASSEGTSGIGEQFF. In DNA, the CDR3 is TGTGCCAGCAGTGAGGGGACTAGCGGGATAGGAGAGCAGTTCTTC.

The chain employs TRBV5-3 and TRBJ2-7, with 8 bases fitting TRBD2. TRBV5-3 is designated an ORF whose function remains uncertain. The V and J ends lost 3 bases and 7 bases, in that order; junction bases with no gene match: 6. The CDR3 contains 13 residues. The CDR3 DNA reads as TGTGCCAGAAGCTCTCCAGCGGGGGATGAGCAGTACTTC. Amino acid sequence: CARSSPAGDEQYF.

The V gene is TRBV30, the J gene TRBJ2-6; no reliable D call. CDR1 is GTSNPN, CDR2 SVGIG, per germline (reference sequence). V was pared by 2 bases and J by 0 bases, with 11 bases between. The CDR3 is 16 residues long. The chain's CDR3 is CAWSPDRGSGANVLTF. The CDR3 coding sequence is TGTGCCTGGAGTCCTGACCGAGGCTCTGGGGCCAACGTCCTGACTTTC.

The chain uses TRBV29-1 and TRBJ2-1, with no clear D. CDR1 and CDR2 from the germline V gene are SQVTM and ANQGSEA. This CDR3 is built from 11 residues. Trimming stripped 5 bases from V and 6 bases from J, with 8 bases between. In DNA, the CDR3 is TGCAGCGTTAGGCGCGGCAATGAGCAGTTCTTC. The encoded protein is CSVRRGNEQFF.

The chain combines TRBV12-5 with TRBJ1-2; 10 bases fit TRBD1. Germline V gene data show CDR1 as LGHNT and CDR2 as FRNRAP. The CDR3 contains 16 residues. V lost 1 base and J lost 4; bases outside the gene matches: 6. The CDR3, as DNA: TGTGCTAGTGGTTTGGAAGGACAGGGGGAGATCTATGGCTACACCTTC. Translation: CASGLEGQGEIYGYTF.

This chain joins TRBV29-1 and TRBJ2-7, with a tentative D call TRBD1 (6 bases). Trimming took 6 bases from V and 2 from J, leaving 14 bases between them. Germline values: CDR1 SQVTM, CDR2 ANQGSEA. The length of the CDR3 is 13 residues. The CDR3 is CSVFRDTTYEQYF. The DNA for the CDR3 is TGCAGCGTCTTCCGGGACACAACCTACGAGCAGTACTTC.

The V and J genes are TRBV9 and TRBJ2-1, with 10 nucleotides matching TRBD2. The V gene end was trimmed by 0 bases and the J gene end by 6 bases; junction bases not matched to a gene: 6. Germline loops: CDR1 SGDLS, CDR2 YYNGEE. The CDR3 extends over 16 amino acids. The CDR3 sequence: CASSVGSLAGGNEQFF. The CDR3 DNA is TGTGCCAGCAGCGTAGGATCGTTAGCGGGGGGCAATGAGCAGTTCTTC.

This rearrangement joins TRBV7-8 to TRBJ1-6; tentatively, D is TRBD1 (6 bases). Germline loops: CDR1 SGHVS, CDR2 FQNEAQ. The CDR3 contains 16 residues. The V end was cut by 5 bases, the J end by 6 bases, with 17 bases between. CDR3 DNA sequence: TGTGCCAGCAGCGTGAAATTAGGGGGTCCTAATTCACCCCTCCACTTT. Residues: CASSVKLGGPNSPLHF.

Note on this clone: Other DNA sequences in this specimen translate into the identical CDR3. The chain employs TRBV7-9 and TRBJ2-7; D is uncertain. CDR1 is SEHNR, CDR2 FQNEAQ, per germline (reference sequence). The CDR3 runs 11 residues. The ends were cut back, 5 bases at V and 4 bases at J, with 6 bases in the middle. CDR3: CASSRSYEQYF. CDR3 DNA: TGTGCCAGCAGCCGTAGTTACGAGCAGTACTTC.

The chain has TRBV6-1 and TRBJ1-2, with D hard to call. The CDR3 has 15 amino acids. CDR1 and CDR2 (germline): MNHNS, SASEGT. V lost 7 bases, J lost 2 bases, and 17 bases lay in between. CDR3 sequence: CASTSLGAENYGYTF. The DNA for the CDR3 is TGTGCCAGCACCTCCTTGGGAGCGGAGAACTATGGCTACACCTTC.

The chain links TRBV6-4 to TRBJ2-3, with TRBD2 matching 9 bases. The CDR3 consists of 15 residues. Trimming at V came to 4 bases and at J to 3 bases, leaving 5 bases not matched to a gene. Germline assignment: CDR1 MRHNA and CDR2 SNTAGT. CDR3 bases: TGTGCCAGCAGTGGATTTCTAGCGGGAACAGATACGCAGTATTTT. Amino acid sequence: CASSGFLAGTDTQYF.

The chain carries TRBV7-6 and TRBJ2-1; D is uncertain. Deletions cut 1 base from V and 4 bases from J, with 11 bases between. Germline assignment: CDR1 SGHVS and CDR2 FNYEAQ. CDR3 size: 15 residues. DNA for the CDR3: TGTGCCAGCAGCTTAGAGGTGACTCGATACAATGAGCAGTTCTTC. Translation gives CASSLEVTRYNEQFF.

The rearrangement joins TRBV19 to TRBJ1-5; TRBD1 matches at 8 bases. The CDR3 has 14 residues. Germline-derived CDR1 and CDR2 are LNHDA and SQIVND (reference sequence). J gave up 2 bases and V 6 bases, and 3 bases lay outside the gene matches. CDR3 loop: CASRNRGGNQPQHF. The CDR3 nucleotides are TGTGCCAGTAGAAACAGGGGGGGCAATCAGCCCCAGCATTTT.

The sample holds a few counts of this clone. V and J are TRBV13 and TRBJ1-1; D possibly corresponds to TRBD1 (6 bases). CDR3 size: 14 residues. Germline V gives CDR1 PRHDT, CDR2 FYEKMQ (reference sequence). The V gene lost 5 bases and the J gene lost 1 base, with 11 bases spanning the gap. CDR3 region: CASSPTDRNTEAFF. The CDR3 DNA reads TGTGCCAGCAGCCCGACGGACAGGAACACTGAAGCTTTCTTT.

V and J are TRBV10-3 and TRBJ2-2; D is perhaps TRBD1 (5 bases). Trimming took 4 bases from V and 4 from J, leaving 16 bases between them. The CDR3 contains 16 residues. Looked up from germline, CDR1 is ENHRY and CDR2 is SYGVKD. CDR3 loop: CAISVWGARITGELFF. As DNA, the CDR3 is TGTGCCATCAGTGTATGGGGCGCTCGGATCACCGGGGAGCTGTTTTTT.

This rearrangement joins TRBV7-9 to TRBJ1-2; D is undetermined. Trimming pared 4 bases from V and 0 bases from J, leaving 21 bases between. This CDR3 is 18 amino acids long. Germline CDR1 is SEHNR and CDR2 is FQNEAQ (reference sequence). The CDR3 spells CASSSVRTRGGANYGYTF. In DNA, the CDR3 is TGTGCCAGCAGCTCCGTCCGGACGCGCGGAGGTGCTAACTATGGCTACACCTTC.

The rearrangement links TRBV4-1 to TRBJ2-7; tentative D call: TRBD2 (6 bases). Per the germline V gene, CDR1 is MGHRA and CDR2 is YSYEKL. CDR3 length: 15 amino acids. Between the trimmed V and J ends, which lost 0 bases and 1 base, there was a span of 10 bases. The CDR3 coding sequence is TGCGCCAGCAGCCAAGAACCTAGCGCATCCTACGAGCAGTACTTC. Protein product: CASSQEPSASYEQYF.

This clone appeared a few times. The chain carries TRBV2 and TRBJ2-1; weak D call: TRBD1 (6 bases). V lost 4 bases and J lost 2, with 12 bases in between. CDR1 SNHLY and CDR2 FYNNEI come from the germline V gene. There are 15 residues in the CDR3. DNA for the CDR3: TGTGCCAGCAGTGTACAGGGTAGTCCCTACAATGAGCAGTTCTTC. It encodes CASSVQGSPYNEQFF.

This chain joins TRBV9 and TRBJ2-3; 7 bases align to TRBD2. Per germline, CDR1 SGDLS and CDR2 YYNGEE. V was clipped by 2 bases and J by 3 bases; unmatched bases: 9. The CDR3 totals 16 residues. The CDR3 DNA follows: TGTGCCAGCAGCGTGCAACTAGCGCAGAGGACAGATACGCAGTATTTT. Residues: CASSVQLAQRTDTQYF.

The chain recombines TRBV5-6 with TRBJ1-1, with D uncertain. Germline assignment: CDR1 SGHDT and CDR2 YYEEEE. Trimming removed 4 bases from V and 3 bases from J, with 16 bases in between. This CDR3 contains 15 residues. CDR3 in amino acids: CASSTGIGWDTEAFF. In nucleotides, the CDR3 is TGTGCCAGCAGCACGGGGATCGGGTGGGACACTGAAGCTTTCTTT.

This chain joins TRBV19 and TRBJ1-2; 9 bases fit TRBD1. J was trimmed by 8 bases and V by 4 bases; bases with no gene match: 8. The CDR3 is 14 amino acids. CDR1 and CDR2 from the germline V gene are LNHDA and SQIVND (reference sequence). The CDR3 DNA follows: TGTGCCAGTAGTACTCTAGGACAGGGGAGAGGCTACACCTTC. Translation: CASSTLGQGRGYTF.